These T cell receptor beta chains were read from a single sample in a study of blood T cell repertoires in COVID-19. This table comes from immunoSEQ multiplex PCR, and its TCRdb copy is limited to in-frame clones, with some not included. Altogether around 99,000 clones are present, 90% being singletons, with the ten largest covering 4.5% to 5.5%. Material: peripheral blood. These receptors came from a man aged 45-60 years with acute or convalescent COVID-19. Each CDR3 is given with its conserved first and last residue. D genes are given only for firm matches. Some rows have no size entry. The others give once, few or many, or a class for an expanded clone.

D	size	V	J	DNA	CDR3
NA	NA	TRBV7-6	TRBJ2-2	TGTGCCAGCAGCTTAGCAAACAGGGTGAACACCGGGGAGCTGTTTTTT	CASSLANRVNTGELFF
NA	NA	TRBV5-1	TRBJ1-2	TGCGCCAGCAGCTTGGCTGCGGGAGGGAACTATGGCTACACCTTC	CASSLAAGGNYGYTF
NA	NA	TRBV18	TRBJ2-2	TGTGCCAGCTCACTAACAGGGAACACCGGGGAGCTGTTTTTT	CASSLTGNTGELFF
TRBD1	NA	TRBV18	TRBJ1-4	TGTGCCAGCTCAGGATGGACAGGAGATAATGAAAAACTGTTTTTT	CASSGWTGDNEKLFF
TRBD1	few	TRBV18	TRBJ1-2	TGTGCCAGCTCACTGATGGGACAGGCTAACTATGGCTACACCTTC	CASSLMGQANYGYTF
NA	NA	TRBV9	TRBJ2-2	TGTGCCAGCAGCGCGCAGGGGTCCGGGGAGCTGTTTTTT	CASSAQGSGELFF
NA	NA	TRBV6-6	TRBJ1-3	TGTGCCAGCAATAGGGGAACATCTGGAAACACCATATATTTT	CASNRGTSGNTIYF
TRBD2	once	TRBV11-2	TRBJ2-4	TGTGCCAGCGGACTAGGGATAGCCAAAAACATTCAGTACTTC	CASGLGIAKNIQYF
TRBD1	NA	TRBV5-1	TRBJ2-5	TGCGCCAGCAGCTCCGGGACAGGGGTTGAGGAGACCCAGTACTTC	CASSSGTGVEETQYF
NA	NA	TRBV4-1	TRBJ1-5	TGCGCCAGCAGCCAAGACCAGGTTATCAATCAGCCCCAGCATTTT	CASSQDQVINQPQHF
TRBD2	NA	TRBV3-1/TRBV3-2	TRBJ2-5	TGTGCCAGCAGCTCCCGGACTAGCGGGAGCGGAGAGACCCAGTACTTC	CASSSRTSGSGETQYF
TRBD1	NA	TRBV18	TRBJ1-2	TGTGCCAGCTCACCACCGGGACAGGGGATGTATGGCTACACCTTC	CASSPPGQGMYGYTF
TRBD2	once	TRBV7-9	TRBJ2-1	TGTGCCAGCAGCTCCAGCGGGACTAGCGGTTACAATGAGCAGTTCTTC	CASSSSGTSGYNEQFF
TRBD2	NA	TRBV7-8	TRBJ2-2	TGTGCCAGCAGCTTAGCGGGGACTAGCGACGTTGGGGAGCTGTTTTTT	CASSLAGTSDVGELFF
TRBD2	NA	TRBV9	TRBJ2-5	TGTGCCAGCAGCGCAACTAGCGGGAGAGGAGAGACCCAGTACTTC	CASSATSGRGETQYF
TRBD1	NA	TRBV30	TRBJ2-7	TGTGCCTGGAGTGTATCACGGTCAGGGGGCTCCTACGAGCAGTACTTC	CAWSVSRSGGSYEQYF
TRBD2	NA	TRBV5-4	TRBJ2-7	TGTGCCAGCAGCGGAGGACTAGCGGGAGGCAGTTTGGACGAGCAGTACTTC	CASSGGLAGGSLDEQYF
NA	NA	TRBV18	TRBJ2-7	TGTGCCAGCTCATCCACTAACTATCAGCAGTACTTC	CASSSTNYQQYF
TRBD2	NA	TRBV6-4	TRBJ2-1	TGTGCCAGCAGTGATTCAGGACTAGGAGTACATGAGCAGTTCTTC	CASSDSGLGVHEQFF
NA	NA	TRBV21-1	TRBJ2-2	TGTGCCAGCAGGGGGACTAGCGGGGTACCACCCCACGACACCGGGGAGCTGTTTTTT	CASRGTSGVPPHDTGELFF
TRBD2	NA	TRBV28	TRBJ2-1	TGTGCCAGCAGCCCGGGGGGTACGGCCTACAATGAGCAGTTCTTC	CASSPGGTAYNEQFF
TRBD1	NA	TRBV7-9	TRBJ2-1	TGTGCCAGCAGCTTCTGGACAGGAACGTACAATGAGCAGTTCTTC	CASSFWTGTYNEQFF
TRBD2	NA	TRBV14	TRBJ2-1	TGTGCCAGCAGTCCCCCCGGCGGGAGCTCCTACAATGAGCAGTTCTTC	CASSPPGGSSYNEQFF
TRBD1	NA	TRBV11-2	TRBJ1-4	TGTGCCAGCAGCATCATGACAGGGGCAGCAACTAATGAAAAACTGTTTTTT	CASSIMTGAATNEKLFF
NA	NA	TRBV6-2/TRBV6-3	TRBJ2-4	TGTGCCAGCAGTTCCGACGTGGATAGCGTTGGAAACATTCAGTACTTC	CASSSDVDSVGNIQYF
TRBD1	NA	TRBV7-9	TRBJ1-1	TGTGCCAGCAGCCTATCGACAGGGGTAGGGTCTGAAGCTTTCTTT	CASSLSTGVGSEAFF
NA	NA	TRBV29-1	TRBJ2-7	TGCAGCGTTCAGTATTCCTACGAGCAGTACTTC	CSVQYSYEQYF
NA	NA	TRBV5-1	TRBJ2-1	TGCGCCAGCAGCTTGGTTGTCGGGGACAATGAGCAGTTCTTC	CASSLVVGDNEQFF
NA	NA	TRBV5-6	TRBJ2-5	TGTGCCAGCAGCTTAGGAGGGAACCAAGAGACCCAGTACTTC	CASSLGGNQETQYF
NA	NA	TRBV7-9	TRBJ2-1	TGTGCCAGCAGCCCCACGGGGGTCTACAATGAGCAGTTCTTC	CASSPTGVYNEQFF
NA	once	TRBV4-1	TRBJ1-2	TGCGCCAGCAGCCAAGGTGCCAGGGACTATGGCTACACCTTC	CASSQGARDYGYTF
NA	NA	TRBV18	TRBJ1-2	TGTGCCAGCTCACCGAGGCAATACGACTATGGCTACACCTTC	CASSPRQYDYGYTF
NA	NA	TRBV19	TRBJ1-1	TGTGCCAGTAGTATCGGCCCGCGGGCTTTCTTT	CASSIGPRAFF
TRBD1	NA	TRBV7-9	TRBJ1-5	TGTGCCAGCAGCTTAGGGACAGGGAAGCATCAGCCCCAGCATTTT	CASSLGTGKHQPQHF
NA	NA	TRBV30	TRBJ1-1	TGTGCCGGGGAGGTGAACACTGAAGCTTTCTTT	CAGEVNTEAFF
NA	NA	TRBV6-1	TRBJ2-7	TGTGCCAGCAGGGAAGACTTCACTCTGCCCAACTACGAGCAGTACTTC	CASREDFTLPNYEQYF
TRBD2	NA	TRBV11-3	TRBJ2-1	TGTGCTGCCAGTGCTAGCGGGAGGTTTGAGCAGTTCTTC	CAASASGRFEQFF
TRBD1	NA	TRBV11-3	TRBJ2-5	TGTGCCAGCAGCTTGTCGACAGGGAAAGAGACCCAGTACTTC	CASSLSTGKETQYF
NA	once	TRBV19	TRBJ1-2	TGTGCCAGTAGTATAGACCTGGGGGCCTATGGCTACACCTTC	CASSIDLGAYGYTF
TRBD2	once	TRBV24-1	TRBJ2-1	TGTGCCACCAGTGATATAAAAGCGGGAACATTAAGTGAGCAGTTCTTC	CATSDIKAGTLSEQFF
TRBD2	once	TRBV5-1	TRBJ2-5	TGCGCCAGCAGCTTTGGACTAGCGGGAGGCGGGCAAGAGACCCAGTACTTC	CASSFGLAGGGQETQYF